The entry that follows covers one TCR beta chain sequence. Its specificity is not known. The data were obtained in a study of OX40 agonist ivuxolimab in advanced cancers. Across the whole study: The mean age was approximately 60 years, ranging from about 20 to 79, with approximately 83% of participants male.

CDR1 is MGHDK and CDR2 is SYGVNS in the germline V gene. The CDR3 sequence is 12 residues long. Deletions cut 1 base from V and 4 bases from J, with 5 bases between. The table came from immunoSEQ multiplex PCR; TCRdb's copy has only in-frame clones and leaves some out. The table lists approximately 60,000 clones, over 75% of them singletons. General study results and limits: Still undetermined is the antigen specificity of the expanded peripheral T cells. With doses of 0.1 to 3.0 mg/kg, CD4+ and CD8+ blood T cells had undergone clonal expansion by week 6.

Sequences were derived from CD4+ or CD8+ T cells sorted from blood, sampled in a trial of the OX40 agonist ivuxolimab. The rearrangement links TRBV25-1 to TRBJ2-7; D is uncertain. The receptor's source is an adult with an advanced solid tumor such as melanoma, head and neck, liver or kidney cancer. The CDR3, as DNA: TGTGCCAGCAGTGAATTGGGGTACGAGCAGTACTTC. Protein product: CASSELGYEQYF.